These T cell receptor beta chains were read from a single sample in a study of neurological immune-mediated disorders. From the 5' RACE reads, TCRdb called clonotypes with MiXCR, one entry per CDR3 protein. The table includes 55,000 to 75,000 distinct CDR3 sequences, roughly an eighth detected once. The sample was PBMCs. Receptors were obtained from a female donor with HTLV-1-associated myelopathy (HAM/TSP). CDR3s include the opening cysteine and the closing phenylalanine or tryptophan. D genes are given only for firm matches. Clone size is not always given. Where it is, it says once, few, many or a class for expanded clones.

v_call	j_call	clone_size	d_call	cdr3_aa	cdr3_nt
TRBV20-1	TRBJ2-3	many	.	CSARVLGTFADTQYF	TGCAGTGCTAGGGTCCTAGGGACGTTCGCAGATACGCAGTATTTT
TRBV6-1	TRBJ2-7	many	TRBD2	CASSELAGVAYEQYF	TGTGCCAGCAGTGAGTTAGCGGGGGTAGCCTACGAGCAGTACTTC
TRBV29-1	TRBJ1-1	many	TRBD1	CSVEGAWDRVNTEAFF	TGCAGCGTTGAAGGCGCATGGGACAGGGTGAACACTGAAGCTTTCTTT
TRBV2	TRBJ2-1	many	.	CASSAEGVQFF	TGTGCCAGCAGTGCGGAAGGGGTGCAGTTCTTC
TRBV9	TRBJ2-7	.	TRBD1	CASSLHTGQGYEQYF	TGTGCCAGCAGCTTACATACGGGACAGGGCTACGAGCAGTACTTC
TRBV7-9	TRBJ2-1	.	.	CASSPSIVQQFF	TGTGCCAGCAGCCCCTCGATTGTGCAGCAGTTCTTC
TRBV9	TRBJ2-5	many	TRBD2	CASSALSGLGLETQYF	TGTGCCAGCAGCGCACTCTCGGGACTAGGCCTAGAGACCCAGTACTTC
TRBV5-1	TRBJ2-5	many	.	CASSRRPGWQETQYF	TGCGCCAGCAGCCGTAGGCCAGGGTGGCAAGAGACCCAGTACTTC
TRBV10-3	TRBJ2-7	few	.	CAISGSGTENQYF	TGTGCCATCAGTGGATCCGGGACGGAAAATCAGTACTTC
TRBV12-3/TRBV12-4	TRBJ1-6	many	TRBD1	CASSTDRTSPLHF	TGTGCCAGCAGTACGGACAGGACTTCACCCCTCCACTTT
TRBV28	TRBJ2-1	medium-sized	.	CASHPGATGSYNEQFF	TGTGCCAGCCACCCCGGGGCCACCGGATCCTACAATGAGCAGTTCTTC
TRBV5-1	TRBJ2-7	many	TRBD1	CASSLGQGMAGESYEQYF	TGCGCCAGCAGCTTAGGACAGGGAATGGCCGGGGAGTCCTACGAGCAGTACTTC
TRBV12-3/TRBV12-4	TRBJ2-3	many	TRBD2	CASSPAGGATDTQYF	TGTGCCAGCAGTCCAGCGGGGGGGGCGACAGATACGCAGTATTTT
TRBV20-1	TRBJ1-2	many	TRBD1	CSARDREEANYGYTF	TGCAGTGCCAGGGACAGGGAGGAAGCTAACTATGGCTACACCTTC
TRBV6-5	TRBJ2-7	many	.	CASSPNSYEQYF	TGTGCCAGCAGTCCTAACTCCTACGAGCAGTACTTC
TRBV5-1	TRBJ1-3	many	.	CASSPQVSSGNTIYF	TGCGCCAGCAGCCCTCAGGTGTCGTCTGGAAACACCATATATTTT
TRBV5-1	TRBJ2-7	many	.	CASSLAGHKYEQYF	TGCGCCAGCAGCTTGGCGGGACATAAGTACGAGCAGTACTTC
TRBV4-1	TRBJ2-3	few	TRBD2	CASSQARGSGGYTQYF	TGCGCCAGCAGCCAAGCGCGGGGTAGCGGGGGTTATACGCAGTATTTT